This T cell receptor (beta chain) is from a study of blood T cell repertoires in COVID-19. Study information: The analysed material was cDNA or gDNA that came from T cells, B-cell-depleted T cells, or PBMCs.

Per the study methods: How many nucleated cells were present was estimated from reference gene primer amplification. Sequenced by immunoSEQ multiplex PCR; TCRdb stores in-frame clones only, minus some. V and J calls and clone size are as listed in that table; D and trimming were resolved from the DNA. The sample lists about 100,000 clones, 85% occurring once. The table lists this clone with a count of one. The length of the CDR3 is 12 residues. Unmatched junction bases numbered 2, after V lost 2 bases and J lost 11 bases. CDR1 MNHEY and CDR2 SVGAGI come from the germline V gene. The source is a woman in her 70s with active or convalescent COVID-19. The sequencing sample was made of peripheral blood. The J gene is TRBJ1-3, the V gene TRBV6-5; 8 bases are a match to TRBD1. CDR3 region: CASSYAQGAIYF. DNA for the CDR3: TGTGCCAGCAGTTACGCACAGGGGGCCATATATTTT.